This T cell receptor beta chain was documented in a study of T cell repertoires in cytomegalovirus infection. General study results and limits: HLA-C-restricted, CMV-specific TCR beta clonotypes were dominant ex vivo.

Via MiXCR, TCRdb re-called the reads, giving one row per CDR3 protein. The sample lists 360,000 or so distinct CDR3 sequences; about a third were seen once. Per the germline V gene, CDR1 is SGHTA and CDR2 is FQGNSA. Deletions cut 1 base from V and 5 bases from J, with 17 bases between. CDR3 size: 16 residues. Turning to this clonotype: What it binds is unknown.

Here the sequenced sample was cultured PBMCs, taken from culture after CMV antigen stimulation. This receptor was taken from a human donor in good health (CMV status not recorded). Some clones in this sample may be carry-over from other donors' samples. V and J are TRBV7-2 and TRBJ2-5, with D uncertain. The CDR3, as DNA: TGTGCCAGCAGCTTAGACCCGTTAGCCTTAAGGGAGACCCAGTACTTC. Translated, it gives CASSLDPLALRETQYF.